These 20 T cell receptor beta chains originate from one sample sequenced in a study of neurological immune-mediated disorders. Via MiXCR, TCRdb re-called the 5' RACE reads, giving one row per CDR3 protein. Of around 53,000 distinct CDR3 sequences detected, approximately 4.1% appear once; the ten largest clones hold around 3%. What was sequenced was PBMCs. The receptors shown here come from a man aged 50-59 years with multiple sclerosis.

This clonotype was recorded many times. The V call is TRBV7-9, the J call TRBJ2-7, with TRBD1 identical over 8 bases. CDR1 SEHNR and CDR2 FQNEAQ come from the germline V gene (reference sequence). This CDR3 has 15 residues. Trimming cost V 5 bases and J 8 bases; bases outside gene matches: 14. The CDR3 loop reads CASSPTFGQGRKQYF. The DNA for the CDR3 is TGTGCCAGCAGCCCTACCTTCGGACAGGGAAGGAAGCAGTACTTC.

This clonotype has at least ten counts. The chain carries TRBV9 and TRBJ2-7; 8 positions match TRBD1. Trimming took 3 bases from V and 3 from J; bases not matched to a gene: 8. CDR1 is SGDLS and CDR2 is YYNGEE in the germline V gene. This CDR3 is 15 amino acids long. For the CDR3, the DNA is TGTGCCAGCAGCGCCGGGACAGGTGAAGACTACGAGCAGTACTTC. Its translation: CASSAGTGEDYEQYF.

This clonotype has at least ten counts. The rearrangement joins TRBV9 to TRBJ2-5; D is perhaps TRBD1 (5 bases). V lost 2 bases, J lost 2 bases, and 7 bases lay in between. In germline, CDR1 is SGDLS, CDR2 YYNGEE. CDR3 length: 13 residues. In nucleotides, the CDR3 is TGTGCCAGCAGCGTTGACAGACAAGAGACCCAGTACTTC. It codes for CASSVDRQETQYF.

This clonotype occurred many times. The rearrangement joins TRBV28 to TRBJ2-7, with D hard to call. The CDR3 consists of 11 residues. Germline-derived CDR1 and CDR2 are MDHEN and SYDVKM. V was clipped by 5 bases and J by 0 bases, with 2 bases between them. CDR3 protein: CASSSSYEQYF. The CDR3 DNA reads as TGTGCCAGCAGTAGCTCCTACGAGCAGTACTTC.

The table lists this clonotype with many counts. J is TRBJ1-3 and V is TRBV7-2; 7 bases line up with TRBD1. V trimming: 5 bases; J trimming: 5 bases; junction bases outside the gene matches: 6. CDR1 and CDR2 from the germline V gene are SGHTA and FQGNSA. This CDR3 is 14 amino acids long. CDR3 coding DNA: TGTGCCAGCAGCCAGCAGGGGGTCCGAAACACCATATATTTT. Protein product: CASSQQGVRNTIYF.

Remarks on this clonotype: A junction end diverges from the germline sequence, so it may reflect a read error. The chain is built from TRBV10-3 and TRBJ1-6; unclear D gene. This CDR3 spans 14 amino acids. The V gene's germline CDR1 is ENHRY and CDR2 SYGVKD. The CDR3 reads CAISESWVRSPIHF. The CDR3 coding sequence is TGTGCCATCAGTGAGTCCTGGGTACGATCACCCATCCACTTT.

By share, this clonotype counts as medium-sized. This chain uses TRBV5-1 with TRBJ1-1, with a tentative D call TRBD1 (5 bases). The CDR3 has 14 residues. V lost 0 bases and J lost 5, with 11 bases in between. CDR1 is SGHRS, CDR2 YFSETQ, per germline. CDR3 sequence (DNA): TGCGCCAGCAGCTTGGAGCAGGGTAGGACTGAAGCTTTCTTT. It yields the protein CASSLEQGRTEAFF.

The table lists this clonotype with a few counts. The rearrangement links TRBV29-1 to TRBJ2-7, with D possibly TRBD1 on 5 matching bases. Germline CDR1 SQVTM, CDR2 ANQGSEA. Trimming removed 0 bases from V and 2 bases from J, with 14 bases in between. The CDR3 loop spans 15 amino acids. The CDR3 nucleotides read TGCAGCGTTGAAGATTCCGCAGGGTCCCCCTACGAGCAGTACTTC. Its translation: CSVEDSAGSPYEQYF.

The table lists this clonotype with many counts. V gene TRBV6-6 combines with J gene TRBJ2-1; possible D gene TRBD2, 5 bases. Looked up from germline, CDR1 is MNHNY and CDR2 is SVGAGI (reference sequence). CDR3 size: 13 residues. The germline V and J ends were trimmed by 4 bases and 5 bases, with 9 bases remaining between them. The CDR3 bases are TGTGCCAGCAGTTTGAGGGCAGACAATGAGCAGTTCTTC. Amino acids: CASSLRADNEQFF.

The sample holds many counts of this clonotype. The gene calls are TRBV12-3 or TRBV12-4 and TRBJ2-1; TRBD1 aligns across 7 bases. The CDR3 sequence is 15 residues long. Germline trimming cut 4 bases from V and 8 bases from J; bases unmatched to any gene: 11. The CDR3 protein is CASSSSWDRPDEQFF. DNA for the CDR3: TGTGCCAGCAGTTCTAGTTGGGACAGACCCGATGAGCAGTTCTTC.

In this sample, this clonotype turned up many times. The CDR3 here is CSVEGAGEVDTQYF. The CDR3 DNA is TGCAGCGTTGAAGGGGCGGGGGAGGTAGATACGCAGTATTTT. The chain employs TRBV29-1 and TRBJ2-3; 7 bases match TRBD2. The CDR3 length is 14 residues. The germline CDR1 and CDR2 sequences are SQVTM and ANQGSEA. Trimming at V came to 1 base and at J to 5 bases, leaving 6 bases not matched to a gene.

In this sample, this clonotype turned up many times. This chain links TRBV6-5 with TRBJ2-3; possibly TRBD1 for D (6 bases). The CDR3 contains 14 residues. V lost 6 bases, J lost 2 bases, and 12 bases lay in between. CDR1 MNHEY and CDR2 SVGAGI come from the germline V gene. The CDR3 region has the DNA TGTGCCAGCAGGAACAGGGCTTACACAGATACGCAGTATTTT. Encoded protein: CASRNRAYTDTQYF.

This clonotype was found many times. This sequence joins TRBV20-1 and TRBJ2-3; D is ambiguous. Germline V gives CDR1 DFQATT, CDR2 SNEGSKA (reference sequence). The CDR3 contains 15 residues. With 6 bases removed from V and 0 bases from J, the gap between germline ends came to 16 bases. CDR3 in amino acids: CSARRLYTSTDTQYF. CDR3 in DNA: TGCAGTGCCAGAAGACTTTATACTAGCACAGATACGCAGTATTTT.

This clonotype was seen a few times. A much larger clone differs by one base, so this may be a read error. The chain couples TRBV29-1 to TRBJ2-1; D unresolved. This CDR3 spans 11 amino acids. The germline V gene has CDR1 SQVTM and CDR2 ANQGSEA. The ends were cut back, 7 bases at V and 5 bases at J, with 9 bases in the middle. The CDR3 region is CSGERNNEQFF. Written as DNA, the CDR3 is TGCAGCGGCGAAAGAAACAATGAGCAGTTCTTC.

In this sample, this clonotype turned up a few times. The rearrangement links TRBV18 to TRBJ2-3; D is possibly TRBD1 or TRBD2 (5 bases each). Germline values: CDR1 KGHSH, CDR2 LQKENI. The CDR3 is made up of 14 amino acids. V was clipped by 2 bases and J by 0 bases, with 6 bases between them. CDR3 bases: TGTGCCAGCTCACCAGGGGGTAGCACAGATACGCAGTATTTT. It is translated as CASSPGGSTDTQYF. Complete variable domain (other parts from reference TRBV18 and TRBJ2-3): NAGVMQNPRHLVRRRGQEARLRCSPMKGHSHVYWYRQLPEEGLKFMVYLQKENIIDESGMPKERFSAEFPKEGPSILRIQQVVRGDSAAYFCASSPGGSTDTQYFGPGTRLTVL.

At least ten counts were recorded for this clonotype. The chain joins TRBV25-1 to TRBJ1-6, with D tentatively TRBD1 (6 bases). The CDR3 loop spans 15 amino acids. Between the trimmed V and J ends, which lost 3 bases and 11 bases, there was a span of 17 bases. CDR1 is MGHDK and CDR2 is SYGVNS in the germline V gene. DNA of the CDR3: TGTGCCAGCAGTGACCGCGACAGGCTGGAGGCACCCCTCCACTTT. Translating gives CASSDRDRLEAPLHF.

The CDR3 DNA is TGTGCCAGCAGTTTTCAGGGTAGCCCCGAGCAGTACTTC. Encoded protein: CASSFQGSPEQYF. V and J are TRBV12-3 or TRBV12-4 and TRBJ2-7; tentatively, D is TRBD1 (5 bases). V was shortened by 3 bases and J by 6 bases, with 12 bases between the two germline ends. This CDR3 region has 13 residues.

This clonotype occurred many times. The V gene is TRBV6-2 or TRBV6-3, the J gene TRBJ2-7, with D uncertain. There are 13 residues in the CDR3. Germline CDR1 MNHEY, CDR2 SVGEGT. V was shortened by 0 bases and J by 0 bases, with 3 bases between the two germline ends. CDR3 residues: CASSYSVSYEQYF. CDR3 bases: TGTGCCAGCAGTTACTCGGTCTCCTACGAGCAGTACTTC.

At least ten counts were recorded for this clonotype. The rearrangement links TRBV5-5 to TRBJ2-7, with TRBD1 identical over 8 bases. The V segment lost 3 bases and the J segment 3 bases; nucleotides outside the gene matches: 11. In germline, CDR1 is SGHKS, CDR2 YYEKEE (reference sequence). The CDR3 length is 16 residues. The CDR3 region is CASSSYGTGLDYEQYF. CDR3 nucleotide sequence: TGTGCCAGCAGCTCTTACGGGACAGGTCTGGACTACGAGCAGTACTTC.

At least ten counts were recorded for this clonotype. The chain is built from TRBV11-2 and TRBJ2-5, with D perhaps TRBD1 or TRBD2 (5 bases each). Deletions cut 1 base from V and 7 bases from J, with 22 bases between. Germline V gene data show CDR1 as SGHAT and CDR2 as FQNNGV. The CDR3 sequence is 17 residues long. CDR3 DNA: TGTGCCAGCAGCTTAGTAGAGGACTCGGGACCCATGGGGACCCAGTACTTC. This encodes CASSLVEDSGPMGTQYF.